This is a list of T cell receptor beta chains from one sample in a study of cytomegalovirus exposure and HLA in healthy donors. Repertoires were generated with immunoSEQ multiplex PCR, while TCRdb's copy carries only in-frame clones and drops some. The table shows under 250,000 clones, with roughly 84% occurring only once. Input material: PBMCs. The origin of the receptors is a woman under 30 in good health and CMV-seropositive. The CDR3 runs from the conserved cysteine through the conserved F or W. Fields, in order: V gene, clone size, D gene, J gene, CDR3 protein, CDR3 DNA. D genes are given only for firm matches. A clone size is listed for some rows: how often the clone was seen (once, few, many), or a class if it is expanded.

V gene: TRBV5-6
clone size: .
D gene: .
J gene: TRBJ2-1
CDR3 protein: CASSLSNEQFF
CDR3 DNA: TGTGCCAGCAGCTTGTCAAATGAGCAGTTCTTC

V gene: TRBV30
clone size: .
D gene: TRBD1
J gene: TRBJ1-5
CDR3 protein: CAWSLTGYGQPQHF
CDR3 DNA: TGTGCCTGGAGTCTGACAGGGTACGGTCAGCCCCAGCATTTT

V gene: TRBV6-1
clone size: .
D gene: .
J gene: TRBJ2-1
CDR3 protein: CASSEPGQAASYNEQFF
CDR3 DNA: TGTGCCAGCAGTGAACCGGGACAAGCAGCCTCCTACAATGAGCAGTTCTTC

V gene: TRBV9
clone size: .
D gene: .
J gene: TRBJ2-7
CDR3 protein: CASTPKAGGSYEQYF
CDR3 DNA: TGTGCCAGCACCCCCAAGGCAGGGGGGTCGTACGAGCAGTACTTC

V gene: TRBV5-1
clone size: .
D gene: .
J gene: TRBJ1-2
CDR3 protein: CASSTTDSSNYGYTF
CDR3 DNA: TGCGCCAGCAGCACGACGGACTCATCCAACTATGGCTACACCTTC

V gene: TRBV10-3
clone size: once
D gene: .
J gene: TRBJ1-1
CDR3 protein: CAINPCGGGISGNTEAFF
CDR3 DNA: TGTGCCATCAACCCGTGTGGGGGCGGCATTTCGGGGAACACTGAAGCTTTCTTT

V gene: TRBV6-1
clone size: .
D gene: .
J gene: TRBJ2-7
CDR3 protein: CASSETDNEQYF
CDR3 DNA: TGTGCCAGCAGTGAGACAGATAACGAGCAGTACTTC

V gene: TRBV6-7
clone size: .
D gene: .
J gene: TRBJ1-1
CDR3 protein: CASSYRGKGYTEAFF
CDR3 DNA: TGTGCCAGCAGTTATCGGGGGAAGGGGTACACTGAAGCTTTCTTT

V gene: TRBV5-1
clone size: .
D gene: .
J gene: TRBJ1-1
CDR3 protein: CASSFITPMNTEAFF
CDR3 DNA: TGCGCCAGCAGCTTTATCACACCCATGAACACTGAAGCTTTCTTT

V gene: TRBV27
clone size: .
D gene: .
J gene: TRBJ1-5
CDR3 protein: CASSPQGLFQPQHF
CDR3 DNA: TGTGCCAGCAGTCCACAGGGTCTTTTTCAGCCCCAGCATTTT

V gene: TRBV4-1
clone size: .
D gene: .
J gene: TRBJ1-4
CDR3 protein: CASSQDPTIVSTNEKLFF
CDR3 DNA: TGCGCCAGCAGCCAAGATCCCACTATCGTCTCAACTAATGAAAAACTGTTTTTT

V gene: TRBV15
clone size: medium-sized
D gene: .
J gene: TRBJ1-3
CDR3 protein: CATSRDNGARYF
CDR3 DNA: TGTGCCACCAGCAGAGATAACGGTGCGAGGTATTTT

V gene: TRBV5-1
clone size: .
D gene: TRBD2
J gene: TRBJ2-3
CDR3 protein: CASSAGTSKDTQYF
CDR3 DNA: TGCGCCAGCAGCGCGGGGACTAGCAAAGATACGCAGTATTTT

V gene: TRBV5-4
clone size: .
D gene: TRBD1
J gene: TRBJ2-1
CDR3 protein: CASSSGGALSYNEQFF
CDR3 DNA: TGTGCCAGCAGCTCAGGGGGAGCTTTAAGCTACAATGAGCAGTTCTTC

V gene: TRBV28
clone size: .
D gene: .
J gene: TRBJ1-2
CDR3 protein: CASSLIRTGYGYTF
CDR3 DNA: TGTGCCAGCAGTTTAATTAGAACGGGCTATGGCTACACCTTC

V gene: TRBV28
clone size: .
D gene: TRBD1
J gene: TRBJ1-2
CDR3 protein: CASIAVGASGQAYGYTF
CDR3 DNA: TGTGCCAGCATAGCGGTCGGTGCCTCGGGACAGGCTTATGGCTACACCTTC

V gene: TRBV25-1
clone size: .
D gene: TRBD1
J gene: TRBJ1-1
CDR3 protein: CASSATQGAGENTEAFF
CDR3 DNA: TGTGCCAGCAGCGCGACCCAGGGGGCCGGTGAGAACACTGAAGCTTTCTTT

V gene: TRBV15
clone size: .
D gene: .
J gene: TRBJ1-1
CDR3 protein: CATSRGKVLRGGTEAFF
CDR3 DNA: TGTGCCACCAGCAGAGGGAAGGTCTTAAGGGGGGGCACTGAAGCTTTCTTT

V gene: TRBV11-2
clone size: .
D gene: TRBD2
J gene: TRBJ2-2
CDR3 protein: CASSLSAGGYTGELFF
CDR3 DNA: TGTGCCAGCAGCTTGTCGGCGGGAGGGTACACCGGGGAGCTGTTTTTT

V gene: TRBV4-2
clone size: .
D gene: TRBD2
J gene: TRBJ2-2
CDR3 protein: CATSGRAYTGELFF
CDR3 DNA: TGTGCCACCTCCGGGAGGGCTTATACCGGGGAGCTGTTTTTT

V gene: TRBV7-3
clone size: .
D gene: TRBD2
J gene: TRBJ2-1
CDR3 protein: CASSKTSGIYNEQFF
CDR3 DNA: TGTGCCAGCAGCAAAACTAGCGGGATCTACAATGAGCAGTTCTTC

V gene: TRBV5-1
clone size: .
D gene: TRBD2
J gene: TRBJ2-1
CDR3 protein: CASSLAPAGGGYNEQFF
CDR3 DNA: TGCGCCAGCAGCTTGGCTCCAGCGGGAGGCGGCTACAATGAGCAGTTCTTC

V gene: TRBV2
clone size: .
D gene: .
J gene: TRBJ1-2
CDR3 protein: CASSEIAGYGYTF
CDR3 DNA: TGTGCCAGCAGTGAAATTGCGGGGTATGGCTACACCTTC

V gene: TRBV19
clone size: .
D gene: .
J gene: TRBJ2-7
CDR3 protein: CASSQTAGYEQYF
CDR3 DNA: TGTGCCAGTAGCCAGACTGCCGGGTACGAGCAGTACTTC

V gene: TRBV29-1
clone size: once
D gene: TRBD2
J gene: TRBJ2-1
CDR3 protein: CSVEGLAGLAGGRSYNEQFF
CDR3 DNA: TGCAGCGTTGAAGGACTTGCGGGACTAGCGGGAGGGCGTTCCTACAATGAGCAGTTCTTC

V gene: TRBV5-1
clone size: .
D gene: .
J gene: TRBJ2-1
CDR3 protein: CASSLGGSSYNEQFF
CDR3 DNA: TGCGCCAGCAGCTTGGGAGGGAGCTCCTACAATGAGCAGTTCTTC

V gene: TRBV7-2
clone size: .
D gene: TRBD2
J gene: TRBJ2-7
CDR3 protein: CASSLPGLANEQYF
CDR3 DNA: TGTGCCAGCAGCTTGCCGGGACTAGCGAACGAGCAGTACTTC

V gene: TRBV6-1
clone size: .
D gene: TRBD2
J gene: TRBJ2-7
CDR3 protein: CASSERGAASGTYEQYF
CDR3 DNA: TGTGCCAGCAGTGAAAGGGGGGCGGCTAGCGGGACCTACGAGCAGTACTTC

V gene: TRBV7-9
clone size: few
D gene: TRBD1
J gene: TRBJ1-5
CDR3 protein: CASSLAGQAGQPQHF
CDR3 DNA: TGTGCCAGCAGCTTAGCGGGACAGGCGGGGCAGCCCCAGCATTTT

V gene: TRBV9
clone size: .
D gene: TRBD1
J gene: TRBJ2-7
CDR3 protein: CASSNKVTGDKNEQYF
CDR3 DNA: TGTGCCAGCAGCAATAAGGTGACAGGGGATAAGAACGAGCAGTACTTC

V gene: TRBV7-6
clone size: few
D gene: TRBD2
J gene: TRBJ2-7
CDR3 protein: CASSRTSERGEQYF
CDR3 DNA: TGTGCCAGCAGCAGGACTAGCGAGCGGGGAGAGCAGTACTTC